The 9 T cell receptor beta chains below all came from one sample that was sequenced in a study of human T cells and chemical hapten exposure. TCRdb recomputed calls from the RACE reads with MiXCR, one row per CDR3 protein. This sample has about 76,000 distinct CDR3 sequences, with around 13% found just once. Indicated time point: patch test 3, about 24 weeks after DPC sensitization. Treatment given: therapeutic diphenylcyclopropenone sensitization with weekly scalp DPC. The material sequenced was whole blood, taken in connection with sensitization to the hapten diphenylcyclopropenone (DPC). Receptor source: a woman in her fifties or sixties with alopecia areata. Some clones in this sample may be carry-over from other donors' samples.

This clonotype was recorded a few times. This chain joins TRBV7-9 and TRBJ2-3; 10 nucleotides match TRBD2. CDR3 size: 15 residues. The V gene end was trimmed by 11 bases and the J gene end by 4 bases; junction bases not matched to a gene: 12. Germline V gives CDR1 SEHNR, CDR2 FQNEAQ (reference sequence). The CDR3 nucleotides are TGTGCCTCCCAGCCTAGCGGGGGTTTCGCAGATACGCAGTATTTT. Translating it yields CASQPSGGFADTQYF.

This clonotype was counted at least ten times. V is TRBV7-8 and J is TRBJ1-2; a weak D match, TRBD1 (6 bases). The V gene lost 4 bases and the J gene lost 7 bases, with 16 bases spanning the gap. The CDR3 runs 14 residues. The germline CDR1 and CDR2 sequences are SGHVS and FQNEAQ. CDR3 in DNA: TGTGCCAGCAGCTCCACAACAGGGCCGGGTGGCTACACCTTC. It specifies CASSSTTGPGGYTF.

This clonotype was observed many times. V is TRBV20-1 and J is TRBJ2-3; TRBD2 agrees at 11 bases. V was clipped by 3 bases and J by 3 bases; unmatched bases: 8. Germline loops: CDR1 DFQATT, CDR2 SNEGSKA (reference sequence). This CDR3 region has 16 residues. The CDR3 protein is CSASSTSGSVTDTQYF. CDR3 bases: TGCAGTGCTAGTTCCACTAGCGGGAGTGTGACAGATACGCAGTATTTT.

This clonotype was seen a handful of times. The chain employs TRBV7-8 and TRBJ2-2, with 11 positions matching TRBD2. The V gene end was trimmed by 5 bases and the J gene end by 4 bases; junction bases not matched to a gene: 12. Germline V gene sequence: CDR1 SGHVS, CDR2 FQNEAQ. The CDR3 contains 18 residues. The CDR3 loop is CASSPTIAGGSSTGELFF. The CDR3 nucleotides are TGTGCCAGCAGCCCAACGATAGCGGGAGGGAGTTCCACCGGGGAGCTGTTTTTT.

This clonotype was counted many times. V usage is TRBV7-3 and J usage is TRBJ2-3; no definite D call. The germline CDR1 and CDR2 sequences are SGHTA and FQGTGA. V was clipped by 1 base and J by 6 bases, with 11 bases between them. This CDR3 is built from 14 residues. CDR3 region: CASSLIDQTDTQYF. As DNA, the CDR3 is TGTGCCAGCAGCTTAATAGACCAGACGGATACGCAGTATTTT.

This clonotype has a handful of counts. The chain is built from TRBV7-9 and TRBJ2-3; D remains ambiguous. The CDR3 length is 12 residues. Germline V gives CDR1 SEHNR, CDR2 FQNEAQ (reference sequence). The germline V and J ends were trimmed by 6 bases and 4 bases, with 8 bases remaining between them. The CDR3 bases are TGTGCCAGCAGTGTCGGGTCAGATACGCAGTATTTT. This encodes CASSVGSDTQYF. The full variable domain, rest sourced from reference TRBV7-9 and TRBJ2-3, is DTGVSQNPRHKITKRGQNVTFRCDPISEHNRLYWYRQTLGQGPEFLTYFQNEAQLEKSRLLSDRFSAERPKGSFSTLEIQRTEQGDSAMYLCASSVGSDTQYFGPGTRLTVL.

The gene calls are TRBV27 and TRBJ1-2; TRBD1 might be the D (5 bases). The germline gives CDR1 MNHEY, CDR2 SMNVEV (reference sequence). This CDR3 is 13 amino acids long. The V end lost 9 bases, the J end lost 3 bases, and 14 bases lay between the germline ends. The CDR3 spells CARIPGIHYGYTF. The CDR3 DNA reads as TGTGCCAGAATACCAGGGATTCACTATGGCTACACCTTC.

This clonotype was observed many times. The chain links TRBV18 to TRBJ1-2, with 7 bases lining up with TRBD1. Germline V gives CDR1 KGHSH, CDR2 LQKENI. V lost 3 bases, J lost 0 bases, and 7 bases stayed unmatched. The length of the CDR3 is 16 residues. The CDR3 DNA sequence: TGTGCCAGCTCACCGGGGACAGCGCCGTCTAACTATGGCTACACCTTC. It codes for CASSPGTAPSNYGYTF.

The chain uses TRBV20-1 and TRBJ2-1, with 8 bases fitting TRBD2. CDR3 length: 12 residues. V was clipped by 6 bases and J by 7 bases; unmatched bases: 5. Germline CDR1 and CDR2: DFQATT and SNEGSKA (reference sequence). CDR3 DNA: TGCAGTGCGGGACTAGGAACTAATGAGCAGTTCTTC. This translates into CSAGLGTNEQFF.